Described below is a single T cell receptor beta chain sequence and its context. The method was immunoSEQ multiplex PCR; TCRdb's version includes in-frame clones alone and lacks a portion of them. The profile shows 100,000 to 150,000 clones, approximately 89% of them singletons. This sample was included in a study of cytomegalovirus exposure and HLA in healthy donors. Overall study context: Later analysis reported that the approximately 120 validation repertoires shared the platform of the roughly 680 first-cohort repertoires.

The source is a man younger than 40 in good health and CMV-seronegative. The sequenced sample was PBMCs.

CDR3 bases: TGTGCCAGCAGCGTGTTGGCGGGGGGCGGGAATGAGCAGTTCTTC. It is translated as CASSVLAGGGNEQFF. The chain recombines TRBV9 with TRBJ2-1; TRBD2 agrees at 8 bases. Germline CDR1 and CDR2: SGDLS and YYNGEE. The CDR3 is 15 residues long. V shed 2 bases, J shed 7 bases, and the junction held 8 bases outside the gene matches.